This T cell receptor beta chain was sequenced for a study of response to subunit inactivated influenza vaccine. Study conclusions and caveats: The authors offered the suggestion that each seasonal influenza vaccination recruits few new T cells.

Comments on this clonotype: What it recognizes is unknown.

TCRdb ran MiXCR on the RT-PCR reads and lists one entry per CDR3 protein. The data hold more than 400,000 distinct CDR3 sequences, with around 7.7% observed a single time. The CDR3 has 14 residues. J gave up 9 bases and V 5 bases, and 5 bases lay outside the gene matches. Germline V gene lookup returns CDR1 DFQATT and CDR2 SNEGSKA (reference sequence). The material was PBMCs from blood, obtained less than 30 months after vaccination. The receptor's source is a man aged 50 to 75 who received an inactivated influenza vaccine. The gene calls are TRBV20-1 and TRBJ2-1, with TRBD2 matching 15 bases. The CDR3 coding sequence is TGCAGTGCTCCACCGGGACTAGCGGGAGGTGAGCAGTTCTTC. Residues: CSAPPGLAGGEQFF.